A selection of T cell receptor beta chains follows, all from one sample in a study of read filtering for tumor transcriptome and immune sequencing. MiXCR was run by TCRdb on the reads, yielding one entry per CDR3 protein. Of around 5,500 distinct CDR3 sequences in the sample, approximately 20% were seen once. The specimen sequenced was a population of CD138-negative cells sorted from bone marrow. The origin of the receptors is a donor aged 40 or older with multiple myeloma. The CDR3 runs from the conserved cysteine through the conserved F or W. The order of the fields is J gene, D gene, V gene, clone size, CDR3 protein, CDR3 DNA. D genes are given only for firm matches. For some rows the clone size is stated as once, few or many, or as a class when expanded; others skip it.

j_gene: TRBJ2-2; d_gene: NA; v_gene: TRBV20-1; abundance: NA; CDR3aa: CSARDDSHTGELFF; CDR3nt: TGCAGTGCTAGAGACGACTCACACACCGGGGAGCTGTTTTTT
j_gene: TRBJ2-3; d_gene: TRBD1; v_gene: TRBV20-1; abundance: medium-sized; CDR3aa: CSAGTGVITDTQYF; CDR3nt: TGCAGTGCTGGGACAGGGGTGATCACAGATACGCAGTATTTT
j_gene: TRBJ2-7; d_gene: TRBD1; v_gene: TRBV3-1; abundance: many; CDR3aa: CASSVGQGAWEQYF; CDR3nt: TGTGCCAGCAGCGTAGGACAGGGGGCTTGGGAGCAGTACTTC
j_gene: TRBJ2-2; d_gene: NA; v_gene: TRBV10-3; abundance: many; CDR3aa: CAITKEGFGELFF; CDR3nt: TGTGCCATCACCAAAGAGGGATTCGGGGAGCTGTTTTTT
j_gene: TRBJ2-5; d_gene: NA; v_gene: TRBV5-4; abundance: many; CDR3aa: CASSLAREETQYF; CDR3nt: TGTGCCAGCAGCTTGGCCCGGGAAGAGACCCAGTACTTC
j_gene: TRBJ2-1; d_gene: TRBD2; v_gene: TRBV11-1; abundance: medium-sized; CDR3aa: CASSLSGVTAYKEQFF; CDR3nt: TGTGCCAGCAGCTTAAGCGGGGTGACTGCTTACAAGGAGCAGTTCTTC
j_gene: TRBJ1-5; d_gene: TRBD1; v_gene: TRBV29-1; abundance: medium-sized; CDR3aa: CSAQTGGNQPQHF; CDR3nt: TGCAGCGCCCAGACAGGGGGCAATCAGCCCCAGCATTTT
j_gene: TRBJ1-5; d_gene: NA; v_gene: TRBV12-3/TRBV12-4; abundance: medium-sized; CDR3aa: CASKRANQPQHF; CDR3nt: TGTGCCAGCAAGAGGGCCAATCAGCCCCAGCATTTT
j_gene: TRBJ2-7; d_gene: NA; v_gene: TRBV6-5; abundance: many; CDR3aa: CASTSQGRPREQYF; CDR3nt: TGTGCCAGCACCTCCCAAGGGAGGCCAAGGGAGCAGTACTTC
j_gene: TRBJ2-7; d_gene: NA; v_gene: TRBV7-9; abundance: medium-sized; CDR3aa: CASGSRDYEQYF; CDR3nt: TGTGCCAGCGGGTCCCGGGACTACGAGCAGTACTTC
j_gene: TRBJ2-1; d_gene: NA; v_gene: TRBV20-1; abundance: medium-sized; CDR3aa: CSAAGTRPEQFF; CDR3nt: TGCAGTGCCGCCGGGACCCGCCCGGAGCAGTTCTTC
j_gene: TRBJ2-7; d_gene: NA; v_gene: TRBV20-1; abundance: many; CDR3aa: CSSQESYEQYF; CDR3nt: TGCAGCTCACAGGAGTCCTACGAGCAGTACTTC
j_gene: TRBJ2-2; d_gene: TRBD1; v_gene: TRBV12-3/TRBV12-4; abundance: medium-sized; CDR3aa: CASSGRRFFALRDRDTGELFF; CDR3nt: TGTGCCAGCAGTGGCCGGAGGTTCTTCGCCCTCCGGGACAGGGACACCGGGGAGCTGTTTTTT
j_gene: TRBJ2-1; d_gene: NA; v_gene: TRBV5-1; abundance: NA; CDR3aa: CASSLALDEQFF; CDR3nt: TGCGCCAGCAGCTTGGCCCTGGATGAGCAGTTCTTC
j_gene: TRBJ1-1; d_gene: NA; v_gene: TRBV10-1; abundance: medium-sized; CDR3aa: CASSGGPRTEAFF; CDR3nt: TGCGCCAGCAGCGGAGGGCCTCGGACTGAAGCTTTCTTT
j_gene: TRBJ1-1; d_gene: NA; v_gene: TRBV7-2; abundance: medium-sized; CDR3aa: CASRSLVGTEAFF; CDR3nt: TGTGCCAGCAGATCACTCGTGGGGACTGAAGCTTTCTTT
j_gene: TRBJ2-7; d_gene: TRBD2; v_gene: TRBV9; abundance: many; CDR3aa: CASSAGIAGDEQYF; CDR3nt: TGTGCCAGCAGCGCCGGTATCGCGGGGGACGAGCAGTACTTC
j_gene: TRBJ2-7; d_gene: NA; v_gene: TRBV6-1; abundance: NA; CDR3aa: CASTWNTPSYERYF; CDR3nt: TGTGCCAGCACGTGGAACACGCCCTCCTACGAGCGGTACTTC
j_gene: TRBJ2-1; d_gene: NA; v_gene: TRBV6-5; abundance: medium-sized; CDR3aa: CASSYASWSEQFF; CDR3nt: TGTGCCAGCAGTTACGCATCCTGGAGTGAGCAGTTCTTC
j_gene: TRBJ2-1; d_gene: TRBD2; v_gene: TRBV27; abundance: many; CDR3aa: CASSLRAGGYNEQFF; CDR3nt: TGTGCCAGCAGTTTGAGGGCGGGAGGATACAATGAGCAGTTCTTC
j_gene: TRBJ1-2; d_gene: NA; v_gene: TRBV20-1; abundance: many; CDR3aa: CSARLTGTPIGGYTF; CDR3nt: TGCAGTGCTAGATTAACCGGGACCCCGATCGGTGGCTACACCTTC
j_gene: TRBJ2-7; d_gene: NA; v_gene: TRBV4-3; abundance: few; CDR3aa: CASSQDPVSMQVYEQYF; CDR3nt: TGCGCCAGCAGCCAAGACCCTGTATCCATGCAGGTTTACGAGCAGTACTTC
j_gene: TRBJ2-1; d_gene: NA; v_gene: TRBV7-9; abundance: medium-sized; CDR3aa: CASSSTGEDYNEQFF; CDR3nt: TGTGCCAGCAGCTCAACAGGGGAGGACTACAATGAGCAGTTCTTC
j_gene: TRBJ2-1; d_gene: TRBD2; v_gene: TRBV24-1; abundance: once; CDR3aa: CATSDSSGSSYNEQFF; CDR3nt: TGTGCCACCAGTGATTCTAGCGGGAGCTCCTACAATGAGCAGTTCTTC
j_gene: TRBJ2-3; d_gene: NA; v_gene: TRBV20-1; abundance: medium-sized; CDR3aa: CSATSSIDTQYF; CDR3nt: TGCAGTGCTACTAGCTCCATAGATACGCAGTATTTT
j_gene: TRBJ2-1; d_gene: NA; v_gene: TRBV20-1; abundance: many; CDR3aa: CSAGDWLMSEQFF; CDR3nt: TGCAGTGCTGGGGACTGGCTAATGAGTGAGCAGTTCTTC
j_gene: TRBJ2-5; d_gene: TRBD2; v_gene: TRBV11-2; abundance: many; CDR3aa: CASSQPSGIETQYF; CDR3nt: TGTGCCAGCAGCCAACCTAGCGGGATAGAGACCCAGTACTTC
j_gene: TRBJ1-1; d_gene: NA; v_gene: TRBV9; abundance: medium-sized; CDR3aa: CASSVSGALDTEAFF; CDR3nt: TGTGCCAGCAGCGTATCAGGGGCCCTGGACACTGAAGCTTTCTTT
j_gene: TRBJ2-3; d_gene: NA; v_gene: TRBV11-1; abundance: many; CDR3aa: CASSSIPFSPGAIAQYF; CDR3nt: TGTGCCAGCAGCTCGATCCCCTTTTCGCCCGGGGCGATCGCGCAGTATTTT
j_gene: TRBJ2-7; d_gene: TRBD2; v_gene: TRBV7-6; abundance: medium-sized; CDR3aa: CASSPRGGEQYF; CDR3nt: TGTGCCAGCAGCCCTCGGGGGGGAGAGCAGTACTTC
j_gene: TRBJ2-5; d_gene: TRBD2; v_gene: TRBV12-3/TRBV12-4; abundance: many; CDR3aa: CASSPSGRETQYF; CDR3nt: TGTGCCAGCAGTCCTAGCGGGAGGGAGACCCAGTACTTC
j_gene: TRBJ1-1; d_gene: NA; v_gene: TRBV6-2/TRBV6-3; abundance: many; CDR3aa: CASSPLWYENTEAFF; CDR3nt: TGTGCCAGCAGTCCACTTTGGTATGAGAACACTGAAGCTTTCTTT
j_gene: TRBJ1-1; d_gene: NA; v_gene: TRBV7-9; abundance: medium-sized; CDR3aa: CASSLYSEAFF; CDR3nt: TGTGCCAGCAGCTTGTACAGTGAAGCTTTCTTT
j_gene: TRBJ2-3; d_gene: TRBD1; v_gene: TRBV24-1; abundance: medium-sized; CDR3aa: CATSPGQGTDTQYF; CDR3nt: TGTGCCACCAGTCCGGGACAGGGGACAGATACGCAGTATTTT
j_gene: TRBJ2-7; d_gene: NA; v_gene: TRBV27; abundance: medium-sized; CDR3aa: CASRDWSYEQYF; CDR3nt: TGTGCCAGCCGGGACTGGTCCTACGAGCAGTACTTC
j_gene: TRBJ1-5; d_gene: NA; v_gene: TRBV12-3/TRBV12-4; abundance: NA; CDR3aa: CASRLLGDTQHF; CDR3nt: TGTGCCAGCAGACTCTTAGGAGATACGCAGCATTTT
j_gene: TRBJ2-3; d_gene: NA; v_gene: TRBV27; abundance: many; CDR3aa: CASSLFKADTQYF; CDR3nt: TGTGCCAGCAGTTTATTTAAGGCAGATACGCAGTATTTT
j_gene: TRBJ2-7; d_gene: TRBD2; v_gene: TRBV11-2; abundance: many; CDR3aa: CASSLGLASYEQYF; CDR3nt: TGTGCCAGCAGCTTAGGACTAGCGTCCTACGAGCAGTACTTC
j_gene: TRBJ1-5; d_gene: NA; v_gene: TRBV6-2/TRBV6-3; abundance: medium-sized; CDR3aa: CASSSLTGQPQHF; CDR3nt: TGTGCCAGCAGTTCCCTAACGGGGCAGCCCCAGCATTTT
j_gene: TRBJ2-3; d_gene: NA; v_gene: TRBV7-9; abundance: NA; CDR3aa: CASQVIAGTDSQYF; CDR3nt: TGTGCCAGCCAGGTGATAGCGGGGACAGATTCGCAGTATTTT
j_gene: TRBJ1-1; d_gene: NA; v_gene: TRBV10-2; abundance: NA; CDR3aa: CASSESIQRGTEAFF; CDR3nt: TGCGCCAGCAGTGAGTCTATTCAGCGGGGCACTGAAGCTTTCTTT
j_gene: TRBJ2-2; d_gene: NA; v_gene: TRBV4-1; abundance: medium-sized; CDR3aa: CASSHGGALFANTGELFF; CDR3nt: TGCGCCAGCAGCCATGGAGGAGCCCTGTTCGCGAACACCGGGGAGCTGTTTTTT
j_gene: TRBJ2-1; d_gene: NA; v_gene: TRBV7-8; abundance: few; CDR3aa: CASSSMVSYNEQFF; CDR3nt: TGTGCCAGCAGCTCCATGGTCTCCTACAATGAGCAGTTCTTC
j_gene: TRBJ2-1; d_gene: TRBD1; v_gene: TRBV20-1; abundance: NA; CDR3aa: CSALTGVDNNEQFF; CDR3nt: TGCAGTGCTCTGACAGGGGTTGATAACAATGAGCAGTTCTTC
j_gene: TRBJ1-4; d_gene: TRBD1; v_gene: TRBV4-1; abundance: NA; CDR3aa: CASNSRTGLNGKLFF; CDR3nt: TGCGCCAGCAACTCAAGGACAGGGCTTAATGGAAAACTGTTTTTT
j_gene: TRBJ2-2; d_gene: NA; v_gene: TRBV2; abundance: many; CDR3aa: CASSGVGVKTSNTGELFF; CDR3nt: TGTGCCAGCAGTGGAGTTGGGGTAAAAACCTCGAACACCGGGGAGCTGTTTTTT
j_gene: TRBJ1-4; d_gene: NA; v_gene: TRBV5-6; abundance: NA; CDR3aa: CASSPKSTDTLYF; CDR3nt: TGTGCCAGCAGCCCCAAAAGCACAGATACGCTGTATTTT
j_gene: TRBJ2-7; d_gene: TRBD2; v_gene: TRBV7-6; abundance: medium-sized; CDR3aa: CASSLLAGGVKLSHEQYF; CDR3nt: TGTGCCAGCAGCTTACTAGCGGGAGGGGTTAAATTGTCCCACGAGCAGTACTTC
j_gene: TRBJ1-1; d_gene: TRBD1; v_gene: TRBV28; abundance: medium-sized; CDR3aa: CASRRYTGVTEAFF; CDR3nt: TGTGCCAGCAGACGATATACAGGGGTCACTGAAGCTTTCTTT
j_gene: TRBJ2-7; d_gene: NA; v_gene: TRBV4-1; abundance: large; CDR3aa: CASSQALTSSYEQYF; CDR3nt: TGCGCCAGCAGCCAAGCCTTGACGAGCTCCTACGAGCAGTACTTC
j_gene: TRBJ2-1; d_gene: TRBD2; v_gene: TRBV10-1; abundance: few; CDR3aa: CASTPRTSGRELLF; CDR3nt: TGCGCCAGCACTCCCCGGACTAGCGGGAGAGAGCTGTTGTTC
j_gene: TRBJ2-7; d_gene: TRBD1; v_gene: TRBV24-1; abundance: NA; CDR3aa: CAASDRYRGRGEQYF; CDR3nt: TGCGCCGCCAGTGACCGTTACAGGGGGAGAGGCGAGCAGTACTTC
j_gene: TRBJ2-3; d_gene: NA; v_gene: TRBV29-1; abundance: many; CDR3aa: CSVESEGKGTDTQYF; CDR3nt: TGCAGCGTTGAATCTGAGGGGAAAGGCACAGATACGCAGTATTTT
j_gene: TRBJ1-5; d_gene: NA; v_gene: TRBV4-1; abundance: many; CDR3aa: CASSQDRAEPDQPQHF; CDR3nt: TGCGCCAGCAGCCAAGATCGCGCGGAACCTGATCAGCCCCAGCATTTT
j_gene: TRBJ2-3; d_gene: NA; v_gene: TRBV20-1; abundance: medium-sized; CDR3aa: CSARRLLRRLSTDTQYF; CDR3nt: TGCAGTGCTAGAAGACTTCTCAGAAGACTTAGCACAGATACGCAGTATTTT